This T cell receptor (beta chain) was observed in a study of early T cells in non-severe SARS-CoV-2 infection. Trimming shortened V by 0 bases and J by 2 bases, and 12 bases separated the two germline ends. The CDR3 runs 15 residues. The germline V gene encodes CDR1 SGHNT and CDR2 YYREEE (reference sequence). Points on this clonotype: Its antigen remains unidentified.

TCRdb itself ran the 5' RACE reads through MiXCR, one entry per CDR3 protein. This sample yields tens of thousands of distinct CDR3 sequences, of which approximately 13% are seen a single time; around a tenth belongs to the top ten. Study outcomes and limitations: The study's VDJdb matching favored anti-spike CD8 responses and missed private and CD4 specificities.

The chain combines TRBV5-4 with TRBJ2-7; D is perhaps TRBD1 (5 bases). The origin of this receptor is an adult who was a healthcare worker with PCR-confirmed SARS-CoV-2 infection or an uninfected control (not recorded which). Specimen: whole blood, collected at baseline. CDR3 sequence (DNA): TGTGCCAGCAGCTTGGATCAGGGCAGCCCCTACGAGCAGTACTTC. This encodes CASSLDQGSPYEQYF.